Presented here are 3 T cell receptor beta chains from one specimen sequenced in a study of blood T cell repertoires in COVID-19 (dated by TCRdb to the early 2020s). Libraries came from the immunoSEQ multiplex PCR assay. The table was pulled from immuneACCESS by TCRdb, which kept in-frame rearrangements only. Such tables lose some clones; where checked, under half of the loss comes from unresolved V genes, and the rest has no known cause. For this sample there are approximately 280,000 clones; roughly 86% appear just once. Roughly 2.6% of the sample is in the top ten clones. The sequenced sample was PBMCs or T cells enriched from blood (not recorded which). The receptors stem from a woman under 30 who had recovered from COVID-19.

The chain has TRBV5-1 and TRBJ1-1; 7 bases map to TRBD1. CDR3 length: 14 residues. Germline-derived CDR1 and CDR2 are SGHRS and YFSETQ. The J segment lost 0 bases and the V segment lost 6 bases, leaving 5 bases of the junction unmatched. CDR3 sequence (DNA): TGCGCCAGCACCTGGGACAGCTTGAACACTGAAGCTTTCTTT. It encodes CASTWDSLNTEAFF.

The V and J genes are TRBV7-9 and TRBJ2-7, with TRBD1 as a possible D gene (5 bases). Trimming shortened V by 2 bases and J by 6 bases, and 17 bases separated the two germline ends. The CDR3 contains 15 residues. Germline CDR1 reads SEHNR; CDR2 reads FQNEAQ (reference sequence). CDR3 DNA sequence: TGTGCCAGCAGCTTACCGGGCAGAAGGGGCAGCGAGCAGTACTTC. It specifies CASSLPGRRGSEQYF.

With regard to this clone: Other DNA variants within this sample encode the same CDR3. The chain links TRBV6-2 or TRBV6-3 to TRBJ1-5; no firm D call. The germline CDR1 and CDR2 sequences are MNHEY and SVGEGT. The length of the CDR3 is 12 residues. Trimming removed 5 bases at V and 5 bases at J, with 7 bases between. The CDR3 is CASSGRDQPQHF. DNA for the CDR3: TGTGCCAGCAGTGGCCGGGATCAGCCCCAGCATTTT.